A single T cell receptor beta chain is shown here with its context. The target of this receptor is not known. Within one base of it there is no much larger clone, and no base qualities were kept. This record belongs to a study of shared clonotypes between healthy human individuals (dated by TCRdb to the early 2020s). In the study overall: The cohort comprised two women and a few men aged 18 to 49 years. To increase sequencing depth and limit assay-specific biases, TCR repertoire library preparation and sequencing were carried out by different laboratories using diverse techniques. Blood TCR repertoires of a handful of healthy adults were deeply sequenced to estimate repertoire size and the extent of clonotype sharing between individuals. Each donor's leukapheresis produced roughly between about 0.85 and 10 billion PBMCs. For each donor, CD4 naive and CD4 memory were each run on three plates, CD8 naive on two plates, and CD8 memory on one plate.

TCR CDR3 regions were amplified from genomic DNA by multiplex PCR using the deep immunoSEQ assay. Extracted genomic DNA from each cell subset was spread evenly across all wells of several immunoSEQ 96-well plates, with each plate serving as a replicate. For sorted subsets, approximately 0.2 ug of genomic DNA, equivalent to some 30,000 T cell genomes, went into each replicate PCR. Purified libraries were measured with a Qubit 3.0 fluorometer, size-checked on a Bioanalyzer 2100, and measured again with the KAPA Library Quantification kit. A separate single-read 150-cycle Illumina NextSeq 550 flow cell was used to sequence each immunoSEQ 96-well plate. Per the authors' processing: Because the immunoSEQ output held only junctional sequences and lacked quality scores, the filtering could not match the filtering applied to full-length reads. To assign V/J genes and CDR3, sequences were annotated against IMGT germline references using PyIR, a Python wrapper for IgBLAST v1.9. Reads with weak V/J assignments (E-value above 1e-6), missing CDR3, stop codons, out-of-frame junctions, or ambiguous translated residues were removed. V3J clonotypes were defined as sequences sharing the same inferred V gene, J gene, and CDR3 amino acid sequence. The percentage overlap between two repertoires was calculated by dividing the number of shared unique clonotypes by the size of the smaller repertoire. Three approaches were used to assess repertoire richness: RTK rarefaction, the Chao1 estimator, and Recon v2.1 estimates of unobserved clonotypes. Generation probabilities for all TCRbeta clonotypes obtained by the gDNA method from a few donors were computed using OLGA. TCRdb holds this immuneACCESS table with in-frame rearrangements only. Some clones are missing; in checked studies, unresolved V genes explain under half, and the rest has no known cause. V, J and clone size were drawn from that table, and D and trimming were deduced from the DNA. Across this sample there are 2 million to 2.5 million clones, with approximately 94% seen only once. The biggest ten clones account for approximately 0.13% of the sample.

Paper-wide results and their limitations: Estimated clonotype richness was generally larger for naive than for memory subsets. When several donors were compared, the shared fraction of clonotypes was roughly 4.8% for naive CD4, 3.5% for naive CD8, 2.3% for memory CD4, and roughly 0.43% for memory CD8. Because the study included only a small number of donors, the genetic and exposure-history diversity represented was limited. Pairwise subsampling indicated that sequencing depth was expected to affect the degree of clonotype sharing among donors. Sampling was restricted to blood, and TCR repertoires in tissues likely differ from the TCR repertoires found in blood. Clonotypes shared by all four sorted-subset donors showed higher generation probabilities than non-shared clonotypes. Incomplete sequencing was indicated by rarefaction of sorted-subset datasets, despite the large sequencing depth.

The donors were healthy, HIV-negative adults with no recently reported acute infections or vaccinations. Every donor was a Caucasian adult residing in Nashville, Tennessee, USA. CD4+ T cells were enriched through magnetic negative selection, after which naive cells were positively selected on CD45RA and the remaining negative fraction served as the memory subset. Blood was obtained by leukapheresis, after which PBMCs were separated by Ficoll-Histopaque density gradient centrifugation and cryopreserved in liquid nitrogen vapor phase. Purity and quantity of every magnetically sorted T cell population were checked by analytical flow cytometry. Genomic DNA was isolated from every sorted fraction and measured by UV absorbance on a Nanodrop 2000c. Germline trimming: 5 bases from V, 0 bases from J; junction bases outside gene matches: 6. The germline V gene (reference sequence) specifies MNHNY as CDR1 and SVGAGI as CDR2. The CDR3, from cysteine to phenylalanine, totals 15 residues. Just CDR3 DNA is preserved here, 45 bases in frame from base 1.

This clonotype was sampled from a man between 18 and 35 years old in good health. Sequenced material: naive CD4+ T cells sorted from blood. The cell subset or site tag for this specimen amounts to: CD45RA+ positively selected. The sequence links TRBV6-6 to TRBJ2-5, with 7 middle bases fitting TRBD1. The CDR3 protein is CASSGSGGYQETQYF. The base sequence is TGTGCCAGCAGTGGTTCAGGGGGATACCAAGAGACCCAGTACTTC.